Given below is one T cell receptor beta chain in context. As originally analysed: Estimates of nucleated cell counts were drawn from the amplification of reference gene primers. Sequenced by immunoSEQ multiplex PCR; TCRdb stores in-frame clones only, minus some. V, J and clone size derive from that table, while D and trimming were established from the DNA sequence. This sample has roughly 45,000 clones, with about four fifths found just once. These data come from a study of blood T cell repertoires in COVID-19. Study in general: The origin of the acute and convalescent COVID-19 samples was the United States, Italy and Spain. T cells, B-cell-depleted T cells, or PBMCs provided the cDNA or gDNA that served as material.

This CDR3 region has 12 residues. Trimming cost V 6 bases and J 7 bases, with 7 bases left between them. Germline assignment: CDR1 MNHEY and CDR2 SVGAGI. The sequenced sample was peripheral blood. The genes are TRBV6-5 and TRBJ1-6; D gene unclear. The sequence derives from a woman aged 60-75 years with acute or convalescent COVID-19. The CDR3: CASRLSNSPLHF. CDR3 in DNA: TGTGCCAGCAGACTTTCGAATTCACCCCTCCACTTT.